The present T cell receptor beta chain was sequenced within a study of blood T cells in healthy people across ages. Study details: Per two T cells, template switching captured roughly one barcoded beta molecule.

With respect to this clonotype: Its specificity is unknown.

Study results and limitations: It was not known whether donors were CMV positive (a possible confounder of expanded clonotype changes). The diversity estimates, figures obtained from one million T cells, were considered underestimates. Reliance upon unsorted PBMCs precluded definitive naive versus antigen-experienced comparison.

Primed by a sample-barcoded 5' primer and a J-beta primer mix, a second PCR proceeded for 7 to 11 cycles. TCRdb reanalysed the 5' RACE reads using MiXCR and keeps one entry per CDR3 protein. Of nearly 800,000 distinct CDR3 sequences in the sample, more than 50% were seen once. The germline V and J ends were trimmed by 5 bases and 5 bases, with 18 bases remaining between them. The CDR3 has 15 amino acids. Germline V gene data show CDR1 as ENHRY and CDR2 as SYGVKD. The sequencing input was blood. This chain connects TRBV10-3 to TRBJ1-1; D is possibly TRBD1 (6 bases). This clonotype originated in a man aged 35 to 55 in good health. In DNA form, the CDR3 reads TGTGCCATCAGTCCAGGAGGGGGGGCCCCTACTGAAGCTTTCTTT. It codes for CAISPGGGAPTEAFF.